Listed below are T cell receptor beta chains from one sample, sequenced in a study of blood T cell repertoires in COVID-19. Clones were read by immunoSEQ multiplex PCR, and TCRdb kept only the in-frame ones, dropping some. Seen here are under 200,000 clones, roughly four fifths observed once, and the top ten hold over 2.5%. Material: peripheral blood. These receptor sequences come from a human donor with acute or convalescent COVID-19. The donor label of this sample is uncertain. Both conserved end residues are trimmed from each CDR3. Each record gives: V gene, J gene, CDR3 protein.

TRBV7-3	TRBJ2-1	ASSPRGAGVLPNEQF
TRBV27	TRBJ1-2	ASSQQQGADGYT
TRBV10-1	TRBJ2-5	ASSGTGQGDYHQETQY
TRBV9	TRBJ2-3	ASSVKGQLDTQY
TRBV7-2	TRBJ2-3	ASSRRSLGGHSWTQY
TRBV30	TRBJ1-2	AWSVGQGYGYT
TRBV6-5	TRBJ2-6	ASRLQGAGANVLT
TRBV6-4	TRBJ1-2	ASSDTNRGGGYT
TRBV28	TRBJ1-3	ASSRDSSGNTIY
TRBV5-1	TRBJ1-1	ASSLEGEVTEAF
TRBV29-1	TRBJ1-1	SVTGAPTEAF
TRBV5-1	TRBJ2-1	ASSDSGHLNEQF
TRBV2	TRBJ1-5	ASSLQGEGQPQH
TRBV27	TRBJ2-2	ASSSGTSAQIGELF
TRBV7-3	TRBJ2-1	ASSFRGQGDGEQF
TRBV6-4	TRBJ2-6	ASSDSGGSGANVLT
TRBV6-1	TRBJ2-1	ASSEVGRGYEQF
TRBV5-1	TRBJ2-5	ASSRSGTGQETQY
TRBV5-1	TRBJ2-7	ASSTGTGTTNYEQY
TRBV9	TRBJ2-1	ASSVAGGNGAYNEQF
TRBV6-1	TRBJ2-1	ASSEFSGSSYNEQF
TRBV11-2	TRBJ1-4	ASSPPGRPNEKLF
TRBV24-1	TRBJ2-1	ATEGGTGTNEQF
TRBV18	TRBJ2-3	ASSPGTGGAGTDTQY
TRBV9	TRBJ1-1	ASSVLGQGPNTEAF
TRBV9	TRBJ2-3	ASSVAASGGTDTQY
TRBV19	TRBJ2-7	AIGTGGGEQY
TRBV28	TRBJ2-5	ASTQGRETQY
TRBV12-3/TRBV12-4	TRBJ1-6	ASSLAQGGVLH